What follows are 29 T cell receptor beta chains derived from one specimen sequenced in a study of blood T cell repertoires in COVID-19. Method: immunoSEQ multiplex PCR; TCRdb's copy keeps in-frame clones and lacks some. The data show 400,000 to 450,000 clones, with roughly 90% seen just once and approximately 1.5% held by the top ten. What was sequenced was peripheral blood. The origin of the receptors is a woman aged 40 to 50 with COVID-19, enrolled during active disease.

This chain uses TRBV6-6 with TRBJ2-7, with TRBD2 identical over 10 bases. The V gene's germline CDR1 is MNHNY and CDR2 SVGAGI (reference sequence). With V trimmed by 6 bases and J by 0 bases, 2 bases remained unmatched. This CDR3 has 14 amino acids. As DNA, the CDR3 is TGTGCCAGCAGGGGGACTAGCGACTCCTACGAGCAGTACTTC. This translates into CASRGTSDSYEQYF.

This clone was seen a single time. The chain links TRBV6-5 to TRBJ2-3; the match to TRBD1 covers 7 bases. The germline V gene has CDR1 MNHEY and CDR2 SVGAGI. The CDR3 length is 13 residues. Trimming at V came to 10 bases and at J to 2 bases, leaving 6 bases not matched to a gene. The CDR3 loop is CATTGQITDTQYF. The CDR3 nucleotides are TGTGCCACCACGGGACAGATCACAGATACGCAGTATTTT.

This clone was picked up a small number of times. The chain links TRBV30 to TRBJ1-3; D gene uncertain. The CDR3 is 15 amino acids. The V and J ends lost 0 bases and 0 bases respectively, with 9 bases between them. The germline V gene encodes CDR1 GTSNPN and CDR2 SVGIG (reference sequence). The chain's CDR3 is CAWSVLGLSGNTIYF. Here the CDR3 DNA reads TGTGCCTGGAGTGTACTAGGGCTCTCTGGAAACACCATATATTTT.

This rearrangement joins TRBV28 to TRBJ1-1; 10 bases agree with TRBD1. With V trimmed by 5 bases and J by 0 bases, 3 bases remained unmatched. The CDR3 is 15 amino acids. Germline V gives CDR1 MDHEN, CDR2 SYDVKM. The chain's CDR3 is CASSRDRGLNTEAFF. CDR3 nucleotide sequence: TGTGCCAGCAGTAGGGACAGGGGTTTGAACACTGAAGCTTTCTTT.

The V and J genes are TRBV5-6 and TRBJ1-5; 9 bases match TRBD1. The CDR3 length is 18 residues. Germline V lookup: CDR1 SGHDT, CDR2 YYEEEE. J lost 1 base, V lost 3 bases, and 11 bases had no gene match. The CDR3 spells CASSSRRTGVRSNQPQHF. The CDR3 region has the DNA TGTGCCAGCAGCTCGAGAAGGACAGGGGTTAGGAGCAATCAGCCCCAGCATTTT.

The V gene is TRBV24-1, the J gene TRBJ2-7; D perhaps matches TRBD1 (6 bases). This CDR3 has 16 residues. Germline V gene data show CDR1 as KGHDR and CDR2 as SFDVKD. Deletions cut 3 bases from V and 0 bases from J, with 14 bases between. Written as DNA, the CDR3 is TGTGCCACCAGTGATCCGCGCCGGGACAACTCCTACGAGCAGTACTTC. Amino acids: CATSDPRRDNSYEQYF.

This chain links TRBV28 with TRBJ1-1; D possibly corresponds to TRBD1 (6 bases). The ends were cut back, 3 bases at V and 4 bases at J, with 15 bases in the middle. The CDR3 has 15 amino acids. The germline V gene has CDR1 MDHEN and CDR2 SYDVKM. The CDR3 loop is CASSLGGLGRTEAFF. DNA for the CDR3: TGTGCCAGCAGTTTGGGGGGGCTCGGGCGCACTGAAGCTTTCTTT.

V and J are TRBV6-5 and TRBJ2-5; a possible D gene is TRBD2 (5 bases). Germline values: CDR1 MNHEY, CDR2 SVGAGI. The CDR3 length is 14 residues. The V end was cut by 6 bases, the J end by 2 bases, with 13 bases between. The CDR3 loop is CASSLDSGQETQYF. In DNA, the CDR3 is TGTGCCAGCAGCCTCGACTCGGGGCAAGAGACCCAGTACTTC.

The chain is built from TRBV4-3 and TRBJ1-5, with unresolved D. From germline, CDR1 is LGHNA and CDR2 YSLEER. This CDR3 comprises 16 residues. The V end was cut by 0 bases, the J end by 4 bases, with 13 bases between. The DNA of the CDR3 is TGCGCCAGCAGCCAAGATCGAGGGAATCCTAATCAGCCCCAGCATTTT. Protein sequence: CASSQDRGNPNQPQHF.

The chain links TRBV19 to TRBJ2-2; D remains unclear. CDR3 length: 16 amino acids. From germline, CDR1 is LNHDA and CDR2 SQIVND (reference sequence). The germline V and J ends were trimmed by 3 bases and 4 bases, with 15 bases remaining between them. The CDR3 nucleotides are TGTGCCAGTAGTATGCAGGTCCCTGGTGGCACCGGGGAGCTGTTTTTT. It specifies CASSMQVPGGTGELFF.

The rearrangement joins TRBV5-1 to TRBJ2-7; D might be TRBD2 (5 bases). The CDR3 has 12 amino acids. Germline V gene data show CDR1 as SGHRS and CDR2 as YFSETQ. The germline V and J ends were trimmed by 0 bases and 5 bases, with 6 bases remaining between them. The CDR3 sequence is CASSLGTDEQYF. The DNA of the CDR3 is TGCGCCAGCAGCTTGGGGACTGACGAGCAGTACTTC.

The chain couples TRBV28 to TRBJ1-5, with unresolved D. V dropped 3 bases and J dropped 5 bases, with 11 bases sitting between them. The CDR3 spans 14 residues. Germline loops: CDR1 MDHEN, CDR2 SYDVKM. CDR3 region: CASSFSERDQPQHF. The CDR3 region has the DNA TGTGCCAGCAGTTTCTCTGAGCGGGATCAGCCCCAGCATTTT.

The chain links TRBV28 to TRBJ2-5; D is undetermined. V lost 2 bases and J lost 2, with 9 bases in between. Per germline, CDR1 MDHEN and CDR2 SYDVKM. The CDR3 is made up of 14 amino acids. This chain's CDR3 is CASSLNFLQETQYF. CDR3 coding DNA: TGTGCCAGCAGTTTAAACTTCTTACAAGAGACCCAGTACTTC.

In regard to this clone: The sample contains more than one DNA sequence encoding this CDR3. This CDR3 reads CASSVAGVDSPLHF. DNA of the CDR3: TGTGCCAGCAGCGTAGCAGGGGTCGATTCACCCCTCCACTTT. The rearrangement uses TRBV9 and TRBJ1-6, with a possible D match to TRBD1 (6 bases). Germline V gives CDR1 SGDLS, CDR2 YYNGEE. The CDR3 length is 14 residues. V gave up 0 bases and J gave up 8 bases, with 9 bases separating them.

This rearrangement joins TRBV27 to TRBJ1-6; D remains unclear. Looked up from germline, CDR1 is MNHEY and CDR2 is SMNVEV (reference sequence). The CDR3 covers 15 residues. V was shortened by 6 bases and J by 6 bases, with 15 bases between the two germline ends. CDR3 coding DNA: TGTGCCAGCAGACCGAACAGTCGCGTTAATTCACCCCTCCACTTT. The encoded protein is CASRPNSRVNSPLHF.

The rearrangement uses TRBV5-1 and TRBJ1-5; D remains unclear. V lost 4 bases and J lost 5, with 16 bases in between. The CDR3 loop spans 15 amino acids. Germline CDR1 is SGHRS and CDR2 is YFSETQ. CDR3 coding DNA: TGCGCCAGCAGCATCCTTGGAGGGAAGGATCAGCCCCAGCATTTT. Translation gives CASSILGGKDQPQHF.

This clone was detected only a few times. The chain couples TRBV6-6 to TRBJ1-1; TRBD1 is a possible D gene (5 bases). CDR3 size: 13 residues. Trimming stripped 7 bases from V and 11 bases from J, with 20 bases between. Germline CDR1 reads MNHNY; CDR2 reads SVGAGI (reference sequence). For the CDR3, the DNA is TGTGCCAGCAACCTTCAGGGTAGGCTCTCGGCTTTCTTT. Its translation: CASNLQGRLSAFF.

The chain has TRBV6-4 and TRBJ2-3; D gene ambiguous. Trimming took 6 bases from V and 1 from J, leaving 11 bases between them. The CDR3 runs 14 residues. CDR1 and CDR2 (germline): MRHNA, SNTAGT. Here the CDR3 DNA reads TGTGCCAGCAGAACCGATCCGGGCACAGATACGCAGTATTTT. Amino acids: CASRTDPGTDTQYF.

The gene calls are TRBV4-2 and TRBJ1-1, with TRBD1 as a possible D gene (5 bases). V shed 0 bases and J shed 1 base, with 9 bases lying between them. Per germline, CDR1 LGHNA and CDR2 YNFKEQ. CDR3 length: 15 amino acids. The CDR3 reads CASSQEGAANTEAFF. Written as DNA, the CDR3 is TGTGCCAGCAGCCAAGAAGGGGCGGCGAACACTGAAGCTTTCTTT.

This chain links TRBV7-2 with TRBJ1-2; maybe TRBD1 (5 bases). Germline CDR1 SGHTA, CDR2 FQGNSA. V shed 1 base and J shed 4 bases, with 16 bases lying between them. This CDR3 comprises 16 residues. CDR3 nucleotide sequence: TGTGCCAGCAGCTTAGACTGGGTTACGCAGGGCTATGGCTACACCTTC. Amino acids: CASSLDWVTQGYGYTF.

The V call is TRBV6-1, the J call TRBJ2-2; TRBD2 agrees at 11 bases. The CDR3 sequence is 16 residues long. V gave up 4 bases and J gave up 1 base; unmatched junction bases: 2. CDR1 is MNHNS, CDR2 SASEGT, per germline. This CDR3 is CASSALAGGNTGELFF. CDR3 bases: TGTGCCAGCAGTGCTCTAGCGGGGGGGAACACCGGGGAGCTGTTTTTT.

CDR3 sequence: CSGHLAVRRGDTQYF. In DNA form, the CDR3 reads TGCAGCGGACACTTAGCGGTCCGGCGTGGAGATACGCAGTATTTT. V and J are TRBV29-1 and TRBJ2-3, with a tentative D call TRBD2 (6 bases). Germline assignment: CDR1 SQVTM and CDR2 ANQGSEA. V was clipped by 7 bases and J by 5 bases, with 22 bases between them. The CDR3 length is 15 residues.

The J gene is TRBJ1-3, the V gene TRBV7-8; 7 nucleotides agree with TRBD1. V dropped 5 bases and J dropped 0; count of bases not matched to a gene: 4. Per the germline V gene, CDR1 is SGHVS and CDR2 is FQNEAQ. The CDR3 is 15 residues long. CDR3 residues: CASSPDRVSGNTIYF. CDR3 DNA sequence: TGTGCCAGCAGCCCAGACAGGGTCTCTGGAAACACCATATATTTT.

J is TRBJ1-1 and V is TRBV1; the table's D call TRBD1 went unverified against the DNA. TRBV1 is a listed pseudogene. The CDR3 totals 15 residues. CDR3 sequence reads: CTSSQDLAGDTEAFF. The CDR3 DNA is TGCACCAGCAGCCAAGATTTGGCAGGGGACACTGAAGCTTTCTTT.

In nucleotides, the CDR3 is TGTGCCAGCAGATGGACAGGGAGAACAGATACGCAGTATTTT. Translating gives CASRWTGRTDTQYF. The V gene is TRBV6-5, the J gene TRBJ2-3, with 8 bases fitting TRBD1. The CDR3 is 14 residues long. The V and J ends lost 6 bases and 3 bases, in that order; junction bases with no gene match: 5. Germline values: CDR1 MNHEY, CDR2 SVGAGI.

The chain carries TRBV7-9 and TRBJ2-3; 9 bases match TRBD1. Losses at the gene ends were 4 bases for V and 1 base for J; bases not matched to a gene: 0. Germline lookup yields CDR1 SEHNR and CDR2 FQNEAQ (reference sequence). The CDR3 spans 14 residues. CDR3 in DNA: TGTGCCAGCAGCTGGACAGGGGGCACAGATACGCAGTATTTT. Amino acids: CASSWTGGTDTQYF.

This clone was counted once. V and J are TRBV7-2 and TRBJ2-4; 10 nucleotides match TRBD2. V was pared by 5 bases and J by 6 bases, with 4 bases of the junction left unmatched. The germline gives CDR1 SGHTA, CDR2 FQGNSA. The CDR3 runs to 14 residues. This CDR3 is CASSPRLAGNIQYF. The CDR3 DNA follows: TGTGCCAGCAGCCCTCGACTAGCGGGAAACATTCAGTACTTC.

The chain joins TRBV19 to TRBJ1-1; D may be TRBD1 (5 bases). Trimming pared 7 bases from V and 4 bases from J, leaving 13 bases between. This CDR3 is 13 amino acids long. In germline, CDR1 is LNHDA, CDR2 SQIVND (reference sequence). CDR3 protein: CASIVVGGTEAFF. CDR3 coding DNA: TGTGCCAGTATTGTGGTCGGGGGCACTGAAGCTTTCTTT.

The CDR3 loop reads CASRRTGGNEKLFF. The CDR3 nucleotides read TGTGCCAGTAGGAGGACAGGGGGGAATGAAAAACTGTTTTTT. The chain combines TRBV19 with TRBJ1-4; 10 nucleotides agree with TRBD1. Germline values: CDR1 LNHDA, CDR2 SQIVND (reference sequence). This CDR3 has 14 amino acids. Trimming cost V 6 bases and J 5 bases; bases outside gene matches: 3.